The 10 T cell receptor beta chains given below trace back to one sample, sequenced in a study of Graves' ophthalmopathy and Graves' hyperthyroidism. The TCR beta CDR3 regions underwent amplification from RNA transcripts. Second-round multiplex PCR came after first-round RT-PCR with HTBI primers. TCRdb used MiXCR to reprocess the multiplex PCR reads, holding one entry per CDR3 protein. The repertoire holds around 1,000,000 distinct CDR3 sequences, with about 40% as singletons. Sequenced sample: peripheral blood or thyroid tissue (not recorded which). The source is an adult man with Graves' hyperthyroidism.

The V call is TRBV20-1, the J call TRBJ1-5, with a possible D match to TRBD1 (6 bases). The germline gives CDR1 DFQATT, CDR2 SNEGSKA (reference sequence). V dropped 0 bases and J dropped 7 bases, with 10 bases sitting between them. This CDR3 comprises 13 residues. The DNA of the CDR3 is TGCAGTGCTAGAGACAGGGGTGGCCAGCCCCAGCATTTT. Amino acid sequence: CSARDRGGQPQHF.

The chain combines TRBV29-1 with TRBJ2-7; 9 positions match TRBD1. The CDR3 loop spans 15 amino acids. The junction had 6 bases not matched to a gene; V was cut back by 2 bases and J by 1 base. Germline lookup yields CDR1 SQVTM and CDR2 ANQGSEA. The DNA of the CDR3 is TGCAGCGTTGAACGTAGGGACAGGGAGTCCTACGAGCAGTACTTC. Encoded protein: CSVERRDRESYEQYF.

The chain couples TRBV12-3 or TRBV12-4 to TRBJ2-7; D might be TRBD1 or TRBD2, each matching 5 bases. This CDR3 comprises 15 residues. V was clipped by 8 bases and J by 3 bases, with 20 bases between them. CDR3 DNA: TGTGCCAGCGGCTCAATGACGGGACCACTCTACGAGCAGTACTTC. Encoded protein: CASGSMTGPLYEQYF.

The chain is built from TRBV19 and TRBJ1-5; weak D call: TRBD1 (6 bases). This CDR3 has 13 residues. V was clipped by 11 bases and J by 12 bases, with 23 bases between them. Germline V lookup: CDR1 LNHDA, CDR2 SQIVND (reference sequence). The CDR3 sequence: CAVTGTFGRGQHF. As DNA, the CDR3 is TGTGCCGTCACCGGGACATTCGGACGGGGCCAGCATTTT.

This clonotype came up many times. This chain connects TRBV7-2 to TRBJ1-5; D remains ambiguous. V was pared by 5 bases and J by 4 bases, with 6 bases between. Germline V lookup: CDR1 SGHTA, CDR2 FQGNSA. The CDR3 spans 12 residues. The CDR3 spells CASSVQNQPQHF. Here the CDR3 DNA reads TGTGCCAGCAGCGTCCAAAATCAGCCCCAGCATTTT.

Comment on this clonotype: This may come from a read error, since a much larger clone is one base off. V and J are TRBV10-1 and TRBJ1-1; perhaps TRBD1 as D (5 bases). The germline gives CDR1 WNHNN, CDR2 SYGVQD (reference sequence). The V end lost 1 base, the J end lost 5 bases, and 17 bases lay between the germline ends. The CDR3 is 16 amino acids. The CDR3 reads CASSEFRSRGMTEAFF. The CDR3 nucleotides read TGCGCCAGCAGTGAGTTTAGGTCCCGGGGGATGACTGAAGCTTTCTTT.

The V call is TRBV6-5, the J call TRBJ2-5; TRBD2 aligns across 8 bases. CDR1 and CDR2 from the germline V gene are MNHEY and SVGAGI. V gave up 6 bases and J gave up 5 bases; unmatched junction bases: 14. This CDR3 has 16 amino acids. The CDR3 DNA reads as TGTGCCAGCAGCCGAGAAACCGGGACTAGAAGTGAGACCCAGTACTTC. Protein: CASSRETGTRSETQYF.

On this clonotype itself: The junction differs from germline at one of its ends, possibly a read error. The CDR3 loop reads CASRGTQQETQYF. In nucleotides, the CDR3 is TGTGCCAGCAGAGGGACACAACAAGAGACCCAGTACTTC. The genes are TRBV5-1 and TRBJ2-5, with D maybe TRBD1 (6 bases). There are 13 residues in the CDR3. Per germline, CDR1 SGHRS and CDR2 YFSETQ.

The genes are TRBV7-3 and TRBJ2-7; a possible D gene is TRBD2 (6 bases). The CDR3 loop spans 13 amino acids. Germline values: CDR1 SGHTA, CDR2 FQGTGA. V lost 3 bases to trimming and J lost 6 bases, with 12 bases between them. Here the CDR3 reads CASSLGGISEQYF. The CDR3 nucleotides are TGTGCCAGCAGCTTGGGCGGGATCAGCGAGCAGTACTTC.

The chain combines TRBV4-3 with TRBJ2-7; D uncertain. CDR1 and CDR2 from the germline V gene are LGHNA and YSLEER. Deletions cut 4 bases from V and 1 base from J, with 17 bases between. This CDR3 has 16 amino acids. As DNA, the CDR3 is TGCGCCAGCAGCCCATCCGGTAATTCAGTATCCTACGAGCAGTACTTC. Its protein is CASSPSGNSVSYEQYF.